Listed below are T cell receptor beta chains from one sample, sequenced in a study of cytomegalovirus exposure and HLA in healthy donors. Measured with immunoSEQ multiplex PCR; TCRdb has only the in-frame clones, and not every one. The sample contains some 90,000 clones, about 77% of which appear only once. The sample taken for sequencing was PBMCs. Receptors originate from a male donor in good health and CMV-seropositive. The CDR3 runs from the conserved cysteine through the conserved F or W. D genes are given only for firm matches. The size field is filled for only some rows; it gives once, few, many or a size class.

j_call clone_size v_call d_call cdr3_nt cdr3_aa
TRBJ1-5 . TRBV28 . TGTGCCAGCAGGACTAATCAGCCCCAGCATTTT CASRTNQPQHF
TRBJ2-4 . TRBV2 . TGTGCCAGCAGTGGGCCGGGACTAGCCAAAAACATTCAGTACTTC CASSGPGLAKNIQYF
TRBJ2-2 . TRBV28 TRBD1 TGTGCCAGCAGGCAACAGGGGGCTCGTACCGGGGAGCTGTTTTTT CASRQQGARTGELFF
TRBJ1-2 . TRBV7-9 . TGTGCCAGCAGCTCGGGGGGAACTTTTACTAACTATGGCTACACCTTC CASSSGGTFTNYGYTF
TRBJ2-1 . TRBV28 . TGTGCCAGCAGTTTTTTTCCCCCTAGCGAGCCTTACAATGAGCAGTTCTTC CASSFFPPSEPYNEQFF
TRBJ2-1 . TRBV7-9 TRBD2 TGTGCCAGCAGCCTAGGTCTAGCGGGAGGATCCAATGAGCAGTTCTTC CASSLGLAGGSNEQFF
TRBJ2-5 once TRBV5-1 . TGCGCCAGCAGCTTGGGGGGGCGAGAGACCCAGTACTTC CASSLGGRETQYF
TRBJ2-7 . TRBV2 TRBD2 TGTGCCAGCCGTCTAGCGGGGGGTCCGCAGCACGAGCAGTACTTC CASRLAGGPQHEQYF
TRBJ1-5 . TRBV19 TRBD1 TGTGCCAGTAGTGACAGGGCATATAGCAATCAGCCCCAGCATTTT CASSDRAYSNQPQHF
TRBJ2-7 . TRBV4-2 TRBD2 TGTGCCAGCAGCCAAGACGGGGACTACTCCTACGAGCAGTACTTC CASSQDGDYSYEQYF
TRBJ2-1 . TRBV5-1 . TGCGCCAGCAGCGGAGCTGGCGGTTACAATGAGCAGTTCTTC CASSGAGGYNEQFF
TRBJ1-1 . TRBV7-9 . TGTGCCAGCAGCGCGTTTGACACTGAAGCTTTCTTT CASSAFDTEAFF
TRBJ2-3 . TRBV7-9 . TGTGCCAGCAGCTTTGTCCCGGGTCGGGCAGATACGCAGTATTTT CASSFVPGRADTQYF
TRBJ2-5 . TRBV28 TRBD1 TGTGCCAGCAGTTCCGGACAGGGGGCGCGGGAGACCCAGTACTTC CASSSGQGARETQYF
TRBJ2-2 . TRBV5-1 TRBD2 TGCGCCAGCAGCTTAAGCGGGGGGAACACCGGGGAGCTGTTTTTT CASSLSGGNTGELFF
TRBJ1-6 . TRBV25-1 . TGTGCCAGCAGTCCTCGACAGGCAAATAATTCACCCCTCCACTTT CASSPRQANNSPLHF
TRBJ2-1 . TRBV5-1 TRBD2 TGCGCCAGCAGCCCGGGGACTAGCGGAGACTACAATGAGCAGTTCTTC CASSPGTSGDYNEQFF
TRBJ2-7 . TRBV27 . TGTGCCAGCAGTCTGGACAGTACCTACGAGCAGTACTTC CASSLDSTYEQYF
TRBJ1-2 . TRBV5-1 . TGCGCCAGCAGCCCTCAGGGGAAAGGCTACACCTTC CASSPQGKGYTF
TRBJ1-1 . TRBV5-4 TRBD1 TGTGCCAGCAGCTTGGACAGGGGTATCACTGAAGCTTTCTTT CASSLDRGITEAFF
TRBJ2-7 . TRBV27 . TGTGCCAGCAGCCCCAGCACCGGGACAATTTTCTACGGGCAGTACTTC CASSPSTGTIFYGQYF
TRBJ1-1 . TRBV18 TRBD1 TGTGCCAGCTCACCACCGCGGGACAGAAGTCCACCCTACACTGAAGCTTTCTTT CASSPPRDRSPPYTEAFF
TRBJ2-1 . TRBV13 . TGTGCCAGCAGCTCCAGACTCTTAGCGAATAACAATGAGCAGTTCTTC CASSSRLLANNNEQFF
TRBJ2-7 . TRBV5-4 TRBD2 TGTGCCAGCAGCTTGATGGGACTAGCGCCCGAGCAGTACTTC CASSLMGLAPEQYF
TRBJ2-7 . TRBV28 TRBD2 TGTGCCAGCAGTTTTGGGACTAGCGGGAGGGTGGACTACGAGCAGTACTTC CASSFGTSGRVDYEQYF
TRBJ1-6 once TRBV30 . TGTGCCTGGCACGGGGTTAATTCACCCCTCCACTTT CAWHGVNSPLHF
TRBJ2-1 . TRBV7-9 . TGTGCCAGCAGCTTAGCGACGTCCGGGTCGCGTGAGCAGTTCTTC CASSLATSGSREQFF
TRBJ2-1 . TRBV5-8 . TGTGCCAGCAGCTTATATACAGGTTACAATGAGCAGTTCTTC CASSLYTGYNEQFF
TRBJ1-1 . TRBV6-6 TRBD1 TGTGCCAGCAATCCGGGACAGGGCAGGGCTGAAGCTTTCTTT CASNPGQGRAEAFF
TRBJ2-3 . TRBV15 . TGTGCCACCAGCATGCGGGTCGCAGATACGCAGTATTTT CATSMRVADTQYF
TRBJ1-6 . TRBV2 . TGTGCCAGCAGGGGTTACAGAGACAGAGGAGTTAATTCACCCCTCCACTTT CASRGYRDRGVNSPLHF
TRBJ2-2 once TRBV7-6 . TGTGCCAGCAGCTTAGAACAGGCCGACCGGGAGCTGTTTTTT CASSLEQADRELFF
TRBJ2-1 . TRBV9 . TGTGCCAGCAGCGTAGCGTTCTGGGGAGACAATGAGCAGTTCTTC CASSVAFWGDNEQFF
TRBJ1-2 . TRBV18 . TGTGCCAGCTCACCGGACAGCTCCTATGGCTACACCTTC CASSPDSSYGYTF
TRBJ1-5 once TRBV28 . TGTGCCAGCCGGGAGGGACGGCTGGGTCAGCCCCAGCATTTT CASREGRLGQPQHF
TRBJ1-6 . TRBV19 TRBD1 TGTGCCAGTTTCGGGGAACAGGGGAGCTCCTATAATTCACCCCTCCACTTT CASFGEQGSSYNSPLHF
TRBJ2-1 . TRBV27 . TGTGCCAGCAGTCAGTACAATGAGCAGTTCTTC CASSQYNEQFF
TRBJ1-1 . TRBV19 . TGTGCCAGTGGCAGACAGATGAACACTGAAGCTTTCTTT CASGRQMNTEAFF